The sample holds a few counts of the clone carrying this T cell receptor beta chain. These data belong to a study of T cell responses to AZD1222 COVID-19 vaccine. This CDR3 spans 14 amino acids. The ends were cut back, 6 bases at V and 0 bases at J, with 9 bases in the middle. Per the germline V gene, CDR1 is ENHRY and CDR2 is SYGVKD. The table came from immunoSEQ multiplex PCR; TCRdb's copy has only in-frame clones and leaves some out. The table shows roughly 270,000 clones, with almost 95% occurring only once. The analysis combined second doses at about 4 or about 12 weeks. The sample consisted of peripheral blood, taken 28 days after the second AZD1222 dose. This sequence joins TRBV10-3 and TRBJ2-1; D remains unclear. This clonotype was sampled from an adult who received the AZD1222 COVID-19 vaccine. The CDR3 region is CAISPPGSYNEQFF. Written as DNA, the CDR3 is TGTGCCATCAGCCCTCCGGGCTCCTACAATGAGCAGTTCTTC.